The subject of this entry is one TCR beta chain. The antigen remains undetermined. Using unique molecular identifiers, the investigators prepared the TCRbeta library. TCRdb reanalysed the PCR reads using MiXCR and keeps one entry per CDR3 protein. The table records around 200,000 distinct CDR3 sequences, 7.5% to 9.5% of them present only once. CDR1 and CDR2 from the germline V gene are SEHNR and FQNEAQ (reference sequence). The CDR3 consists of 14 residues. V lost 2 bases and J 3 bases, leaving 10 bases between the germline ends. The data were obtained in a study of T-cell reconstitution after alpha-beta-depleted transplantation in children. Study-wide results and limits: Newly generated T cells supplied most T-cell counts and diversity one year post-transplant. Several patients had high TCRbeta diversity at day 60; it came from surviving recipient T cells and thymic progenitors. Reports say that about two months after transplant, the alpha-beta T cells came out of several hundred graft clones that had expanded.

Here the sequenced sample was PBMCs, mostly from graft donor cells, taken 360 days after TCRalphabeta/CD19-depleted stem cell transplant. The genes are TRBV7-9 and TRBJ2-5, with D perhaps matching TRBD2 (6 bases). The sequence came from a male patient between 2 and 10 years old who had a stem cell transplant for acute myeloid leukemia, so the T cells may come from the graft donor. For the CDR3, the DNA is TGTGCCAGCAGCTTATCGGGGGTTGAAGAGACCCAGTACTTC. Its protein product is CASSLSGVEETQYF.